The 22 T cell receptor beta chains listed next were all sequenced from one sample in a study of blood T cell repertoires in COVID-19. Some clones are missing from TCRdb's copy, which holds only in-frame ones; the method was immunoSEQ multiplex PCR. This sample carries fewer than 300,000 clones, 85% of them seen once, and the ten largest clones take about an eighth. Sample: peripheral blood. Every receptor here comes from a human donor in a cohort sampled during active COVID-19.

This chain uses TRBV27 with TRBJ2-1; D possibly corresponds to TRBD2 (5 bases). V was cut by 2 bases and J by 5 bases, with 10 bases left in between. From germline, CDR1 is MNHEY and CDR2 SMNVEV (reference sequence). The CDR3 loop spans 14 amino acids. The CDR3 region is CASSLRGSNNEQFF. As DNA, the CDR3 is TGTGCCAGCAGTTTACGGGGTTCGAACAATGAGCAGTTCTTC.

The V call is TRBV4-2, the J call TRBJ1-1; TRBD1 matches 8 bases. The trim removed 4 bases at V and 4 bases at J, leaving 2 bases unmatched. The CDR3 contains 13 residues. The germline V gene encodes CDR1 LGHNA and CDR2 YNFKEQ. The CDR3, as DNA: TGTGCCAGCAGCCGGACAGGGAGCACTGAAGCTTTCTTT. Translation: CASSRTGSTEAFF.

V usage is TRBV15 and J usage is TRBJ1-6, with D possibly matching TRBD1 (6 bases). With 0 bases removed from V and 8 bases from J, the gap between germline ends came to 11 bases. The CDR3 covers 15 residues. Per the germline V gene, CDR1 is LNHNV and CDR2 is YYDKDF (reference sequence). In nucleotides, the CDR3 is TGTGCCACCAGCAGAGAACAGGGAGAGTATTCACCCCTCCACTTT. Translation: CATSREQGEYSPLHF.

This chain uses TRBV12-3 or TRBV12-4 with TRBJ1-4; 8 bases map to TRBD1. The CDR3 is 12 residues long. V shed 2 bases and J 10 bases; nucleotides not matched to a gene: 0. The CDR3 here is CASSLTGGKLFF. CDR3 nucleotide sequence: TGTGCCAGCAGTTTAACAGGGGGAAAACTGTTTTTT.

CDR3: CASSQGRGGETQYF. Here the CDR3 DNA reads TGTGCCAGCAGCCAAGGCCGGGGGGGAGAGACCCAGTACTTC. The genes are TRBV3-1 (or the pseudogene TRBV3-2) and TRBJ2-5; 8 nucleotides match TRBD2. Germline V gene lookup returns CDR1 LGHDT and CDR2 YNNKEL (reference sequence). The CDR3 spans 14 residues. Trimming cost V 1 base and J 4 bases; bases outside gene matches: 2.

The chain employs TRBV24-1 and TRBJ2-2, with 7 bases lining up with TRBD1. V trimming: 8 bases; J trimming: 6 bases; junction bases outside the gene matches: 5. The germline V gene has CDR1 KGHDR and CDR2 SFDVKD. There are 13 residues in the CDR3. This chain's CDR3 is CATTTGVPGELFF. CDR3 sequence (DNA): TGTGCCACCACTACAGGGGTTCCCGGGGAGCTGTTTTTT.

The V gene is TRBV3-1 (or the pseudogene TRBV3-2), the J gene TRBJ2-7, with TRBD1 matching over 8 bases. The CDR3 contains 14 residues. Looked up from germline, CDR1 is LGHDT and CDR2 is YNNKEL (reference sequence). Trimming removed 8 bases from V and 7 bases from J; junction bases left unmatched: 13. The CDR3 region is CASSTGTGFMEQYF. The CDR3 nucleotides read TGTGCCAGCTCCACCGGGACAGGCTTTATGGAGCAGTACTTC.

V and J are TRBV19 and TRBJ1-2, with D perhaps matching TRBD1 (5 bases). CDR1 is LNHDA, CDR2 SQIVND, per germline (reference sequence). This CDR3 has 15 residues. The V and J ends lost 5 bases and 4 bases respectively, with 17 bases between them. The CDR3 sequence: CASSPDRPRAYGYTF. CDR3 sequence (DNA): TGTGCCAGTAGTCCTGACAGACCTCGAGCCTATGGCTACACCTTC. Full variable domain (rest looked up from reference TRBV19 and TRBJ1-2): DGGITQSPKYLFRKEGQNVTLSCEQNLNHDAMYWYRQDPGQGLRLIYYSQIVNDFQKGDIAEGYSVSREKKESFPLTVTSAQKNPTAFYLCASSPDRPRAYGYTFGSGTRLTVV.

The V gene is TRBV3-1 (or the pseudogene TRBV3-2), the J gene TRBJ1-2; a weak D match, TRBD1 (6 bases). Per germline, CDR1 LGHDT and CDR2 YNNKEL (reference sequence). The CDR3 has 13 amino acids. V lost 1 base, J lost 6 bases, and 9 bases lay in between. CDR3 sequence: CASSQAGANGYTF. CDR3 sequence (DNA): TGTGCCAGCAGCCAAGCAGGGGCTAATGGCTACACCTTC.

Written as DNA, the CDR3 is TGTGCCAGCAGCCCAGACAGCCCCTATGGCTACACCTTC. This translates into CASSPDSPYGYTF. The chain links TRBV11-2 to TRBJ1-2; the D gene is possibly TRBD1 (5 bases). The CDR3 contains 13 residues. With 5 bases removed from V and 4 bases from J, the gap between germline ends came to 11 bases. CDR1 is SGHAT and CDR2 is FQNNGV in the germline V gene.

The rearrangement joins TRBV30 to TRBJ1-6, with 8 bases that match TRBD1. V lost 6 bases, J lost 9 bases, and 7 bases stayed unmatched. CDR1 GTSNPN and CDR2 SVGIG come from the germline V gene (reference sequence). CDR3 length equals 13 residues. CDR3 amino acids: CACGQGARSPLHF. The DNA for the CDR3 is TGTGCCTGCGGGCAGGGGGCGCGTTCACCCCTCCACTTT. Using reference TRBV30 and TRBJ1-6 for the parts outside the CDR3, the full variable domain is SQTIHQWPATLVQPVGSPLSLECTVEGTSNPNLYWYRQAAGRGLQLLFYSVGIGQISSEVPQNLSASRPQDRQFILSSKKLLLSDSGFYLCACGQGARSPLHFGNGTRLTVT.

In nucleotides, the CDR3 is TGTGCCAGCAGCCAAGACACATCATTTCATGGCTACACCTTC. As protein: CASSQDTSFHGYTF. The V and J genes are TRBV3-1 (or the pseudogene TRBV3-2) and TRBJ1-2, with D unclear. Germline V gene sequence: CDR1 LGHDT, CDR2 YNNKEL (reference sequence). The CDR3 is 14 residues long. V was trimmed by 0 bases and J by 6 bases, leaving 11 bases between them.

The chain links TRBV19 to TRBJ2-1, with no clear D. This CDR3 contains 14 residues. Germline loops: CDR1 LNHDA, CDR2 SQIVND (reference sequence). Trimming left V 7 bases short and J 0 bases short, with 10 bases between. The DNA of the CDR3 is TGTGCCAGTAAAAAAGAGAGCTCCTACAATGAGCAGTTCTTC. This sequence encodes CASKKESSYNEQFF.

The chain has TRBV14 and TRBJ2-2, with a tentative D call TRBD2 (6 bases). The V end was cut by 5 bases, the J end by 7 bases, with 14 bases between. CDR1 SGHDN and CDR2 FVKESK come from the germline V gene. The CDR3 length is 14 residues. In nucleotides, the CDR3 is TGTGCCAGCAGCGTTAGCGGAGTGGACGGGGAGCTGTTTTTT. Its translation is CASSVSGVDGELFF.

The CDR3 reads CSVGGGYYGYTF. CDR3 sequence (DNA): TGCAGCGTTGGGGGCGGATACTATGGCTACACCTTC. The gene calls are TRBV29-1 and TRBJ1-2; a weak D match, TRBD1 (5 bases). This CDR3 spans 12 amino acids. Germline CDR1 SQVTM, CDR2 ANQGSEA. Trimming took off 4 bases at V and 3 bases at J, with 9 bases between the two ends.

This clone appeared a single time. The CDR3 DNA reads TGTGCCAGCAGCGCTACAGGGTCCGAGTCTGGAAACACCATATATTTT. It encodes CASSATGSESGNTIYF. V is TRBV9 and J is TRBJ1-3, with D possibly matching TRBD1 (6 bases). The CDR3 length is 16 residues. Germline CDR1 and CDR2: SGDLS and YYNGEE. V dropped 3 bases and J dropped 1 base, with 14 bases sitting between them.

The gene calls are TRBV6-6 and TRBJ2-2; no firm D call. Germline loops: CDR1 MNHNY, CDR2 SVGAGI (reference sequence). The CDR3 consists of 16 residues. V lost 0 bases and J lost 0, with 8 bases in between. CDR3 DNA sequence: TGTGCCAGCAGTTACTCGATACAAGCGAACACCGGGGAGCTGTTTTTT. Protein product: CASSYSIQANTGELFF.

This clone was found once. The chain couples TRBV19 to TRBJ1-1; tentatively, D is TRBD1 (5 bases). Between the trimmed V and J ends, which lost 6 bases and 0 bases, there was a span of 8 bases. The CDR3 sequence is 13 residues long. The V gene's germline CDR1 is LNHDA and CDR2 SQIVND (reference sequence). The DNA of the CDR3 is TGTGCCAGTAGGGGGCGGTTGAACACTGAAGCTTTCTTT. Translation gives CASRGRLNTEAFF.

This chain uses TRBV4-1 with TRBJ2-1; perhaps TRBD2 as D (5 bases). V lost 2 bases to trimming and J lost 10 bases, with 18 bases between them. Germline V lookup: CDR1 MGHRA, CDR2 YSYEKL. This CDR3 contains 15 residues. CDR3 DNA: TGCGCCAGCAGCCAAAAGGATACCGGCGGGTACGAGCAGTTCTTC. As protein: CASSQKDTGGYEQFF.

This clone was seen a handful of times. This chain uses TRBV2 with TRBJ2-1; 9 bases are shared with TRBD1. This CDR3 has 14 amino acids. V was pared by 3 bases and J by 10 bases, with 7 bases of the junction left unmatched. The V gene's germline CDR1 is SNHLY and CDR2 FYNNEI. CDR3 sequence (DNA): TGTGCCAGCAGTGATTGGGACAGGGATGGGGAGCAGTTCTTC. Amino acids: CASSDWDRDGEQFF.

The chain has TRBV19 and TRBJ2-1, with 13 positions matching TRBD2. Germline CDR1 reads LNHDA; CDR2 reads SQIVND (reference sequence). The junction had 7 bases not matched to a gene; V was cut back by 5 bases and J by 12 bases. CDR3 size: 14 residues. The CDR3 reads CASSEGTSGTGQFF. Written as DNA, the CDR3 is TGTGCCAGTAGTGAGGGGACTAGCGGGACGGGGCAGTTCTTC.

The rearrangement uses TRBV10-3 and TRBJ2-5; 8 bases map to TRBD2. Germline V gives CDR1 ENHRY, CDR2 SYGVKD. Losses at the gene ends were 4 bases for V and 5 bases for J; bases not matched to a gene: 6. The CDR3 spans 14 residues. The CDR3 DNA reads as TGTGCCATCAGTGGAGATGGGACTAGGGAGACCCAGTACTTC. It is translated as CAISGDGTRETQYF.